The rows below give T cell receptor beta chains drawn from one sample of a study of shared clonotypes between healthy human individuals. TCRdb's copy holds only in-frame clones and misses some; the assay was immunoSEQ multiplex PCR. This table has fewer than 1.8 million clones, 98% to 99% appearing once. The sequencing input was naive CD4+ T cells sorted from blood. The receptors come from a man younger than 45 in good health. Both conserved end residues are part of each CDR3. Fields, in order: V gene, J gene, D gene, clone size, CDR3 DNA, CDR3 protein. D genes are given only for firm matches. Size is stated for part of the rows, as once, few or many counts, or as a class when the clone is expanded.

>TRBV19|TRBJ1-2|-|-
TGTGCCAGCGGACGGCCTATTCTGGGCTACACCTTC
CASGRPILGYTF
>TRBV28|TRBJ2-2|TRBD2|once
TGTGCCAGCGCCCTAAAGGGGAGGGCCGGGGAGCTGTTTTTT
CASALKGRAGELFF
>TRBV27|TRBJ2-1|-|-
TGTGCCAGCAGTTTCGAACTAGCCGCCAACAATGAGCAGTTCTTC
CASSFELAANNEQFF
>TRBV9|TRBJ2-2|-|-
TGTGCCAGCAGCGTAGGAGTGGCTAGTAGCGGAGCTTTAGCTGGGGAGCTGTTTTTT
CASSVGVASSGALAGELFF
>TRBV6-5|TRBJ1-2|-|-
TGTGCCAGCGGCAGCTCGAGGGGCGGCTACACCTTC
CASGSSRGGYTF
>TRBV5-4|TRBJ2-1|-|-
TGTGCCAGCAGGCGCAACAGGGGACTAAACTACAATGAGCAGTTCTTC
CASRRNRGLNYNEQFF
>TRBV18|TRBJ2-3|-|-
TGTGCCAGCTCTTACTTGCGCGATACGCAGTATTTT
CASSYLRDTQYF
>TRBV5-1|TRBJ2-1|TRBD2|-
TGCGCCAGCAGCGCGGGACTAGCGGACTACAATGAGCAGTTCTTC
CASSAGLADYNEQFF
>TRBV6-5|TRBJ2-7|-|-
TGTGCCAGTAGGCGGGCGGGGAGCTCTAACGAGCAGTACTTC
CASRRAGSSNEQYF
>TRBV7-9|TRBJ2-5|-|-
TGTGCCAGCAGCTCTGCTCTTGGGGCTCACGGGACCCAGTACTTC
CASSSALGAHGTQYF
>TRBV7-3|TRBJ2-3|TRBD1|-
TGTGCCAGCAGCATACTTCCGGGACAGGGATTAGATACGCAGTATTTT
CASSILPGQGLDTQYF
>TRBV19|TRBJ1-5|-|once
TGTGCCAGTAGTATAGAAACTCGGCAGCCCCAGCATTTT
CASSIETRQPQHF
>TRBV9|TRBJ2-3|TRBD1|-
TGTGCCAGCAGGTGGGGACAGGGGTCCACAGATACGCAGTATTTT
CASRWGQGSTDTQYF
>TRBV5-5|TRBJ1-2|TRBD1|-
TGTGCCAGCAGCTCCACAGGGGCTAACTATGGCTACACCTTC
CASSSTGANYGYTF
>TRBV7-2|TRBJ1-2|-|-
TGTGCCAGCAGCTCGGACACGTACTATGGCTACACCTTC
CASSSDTYYGYTF
>TRBV5-1|TRBJ2-1|-|-
TGCGCCAGCAGCTCTTCTCCGGGAGACTACAATGAGCAGTTCTTC
CASSSSPGDYNEQFF